This T cell receptor beta chain was retrieved from a study of a mutant IDH1 vaccine in newly diagnosed glioma. Study background: Most patients had radiochemotherapy with temozolomide before enrollment; others had one alone. Study results and limitations: Changes in the top peripheral T cell clonotypes seemingly had no bearing on pseudoprogression. Detectable vaccine-induced immune responses arose in almost 95% of patients.

A remark on this clone: Its antigen is undetermined.

This CDR3 has 15 amino acids. Germline CDR1 is KGHSH and CDR2 is LQKENI. V gave up 4 bases and J gave up 2 bases; unmatched junction bases: 4. The data were produced by immunoSEQ multiplex PCR, yet TCRdb's version contains in-frame clones alone and is incomplete. This table has some 62,000 clones, 80% to 85% appearing once. As for time point: week 47, end of study. Doses of 300 ug of mutant IDH1 20-mer peptide were given with topical imiquimod. Sequenced here: PBMCs, sampled from a glioma patient whose treatment included an IDH1 peptide vaccine. The chain joins TRBV18 to TRBJ2-2, with 7 bases aligning to TRBD1. The clonotype was recovered from a man aged 25-40 years with glioma. The CDR3, as DNA: TGTGCCAGCTCACTGTGGGACAGTAACACCGGGGAGCTGTTTTTT. Translated: CASSLWDSNTGELFF.